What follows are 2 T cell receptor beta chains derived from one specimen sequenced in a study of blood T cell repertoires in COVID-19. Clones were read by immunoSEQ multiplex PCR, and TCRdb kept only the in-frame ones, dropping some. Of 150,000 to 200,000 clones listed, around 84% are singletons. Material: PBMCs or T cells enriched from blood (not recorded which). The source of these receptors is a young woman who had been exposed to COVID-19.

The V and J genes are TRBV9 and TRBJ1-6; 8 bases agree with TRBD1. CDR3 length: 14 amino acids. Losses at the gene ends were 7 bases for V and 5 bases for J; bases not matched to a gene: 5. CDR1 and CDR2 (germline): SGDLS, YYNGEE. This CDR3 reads CASSPQGDNSPLHF. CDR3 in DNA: TGTGCCAGCTCACCACAGGGGGATAATTCACCCCTCCACTTT.

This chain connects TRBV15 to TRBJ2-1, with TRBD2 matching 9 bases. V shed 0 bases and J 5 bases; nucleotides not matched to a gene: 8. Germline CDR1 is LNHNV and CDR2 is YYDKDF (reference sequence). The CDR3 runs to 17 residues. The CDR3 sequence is CATSRDRGVAGDNEQFF. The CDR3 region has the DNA TGTGCCACCAGCAGAGATCGAGGGGTAGCGGGGGACAATGAGCAGTTCTTC.